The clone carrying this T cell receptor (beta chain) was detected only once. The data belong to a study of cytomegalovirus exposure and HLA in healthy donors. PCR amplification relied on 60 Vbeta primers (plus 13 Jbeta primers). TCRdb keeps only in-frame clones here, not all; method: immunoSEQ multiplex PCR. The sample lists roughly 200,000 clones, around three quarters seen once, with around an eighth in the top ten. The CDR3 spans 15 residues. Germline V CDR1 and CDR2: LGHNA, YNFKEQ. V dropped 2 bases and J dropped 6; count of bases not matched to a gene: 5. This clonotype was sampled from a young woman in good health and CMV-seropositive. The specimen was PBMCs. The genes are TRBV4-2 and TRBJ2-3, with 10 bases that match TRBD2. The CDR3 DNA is TGTGCCAGCAGCCAACGGCTAGCGGGAGTGGATACGCAGTATTTT. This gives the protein CASSQRLAGVDTQYF.